Listed below are T cell receptor beta chains from one sample, sequenced in a study of vaccination effects on CD4 cells after COVID-19. Their antigen targets remain unknown. Some clones are missing from TCRdb's copy, which holds only in-frame ones; the method was immunoSEQ multiplex PCR. The top ten hold approximately 2.6% of the sample, which has 55,000 to 75,000 clones, roughly four fifths seen once. This specimen was CD4+ T cells from PBMCs cultured with HCoV-NL63 spike peptides, taken before COVID-19 vaccination. Every receptor here comes from a human donor who received a COVID-19 vaccine. CDR3s include the opening cysteine and the closing phenylalanine or tryptophan. A D gene is named only where the DNA matches it firmly. Clone size appears in some rows only: once, few, many, or a class for an expanded clone.

cdr3_aa	cdr3_nt	d_call	v_call	j_call	clone_size	cdr3_length
CASSLSETGGNTEAFF	TGTGCCAGCAGCTTGTCCGAGACAGGGGGCAACACTGAAGCTTTCTTT	TRBD1	TRBV5-5	TRBJ1-1	NA	16
CASIRRRGSKETQYF	TGTGCCAGCATCCGTAGGCGGGGGAGTAAGGAGACCCAGTACTTC	NA	TRBV21-1	TRBJ2-5	NA	15
CASNSGTSGGGEQFF	TGTGCCAGCAATTCCGGGACTAGCGGGGGAGGTGAGCAGTTCTTC	TRBD2	TRBV6-5	TRBJ2-1	NA	15
CASSEAFYPTPGPSETQYF	TGTGCCAGCAGTGAAGCGTTTTACCCGACCCCGGGCCCTTCAGAGACCCAGTACTTC	NA	TRBV6-1	TRBJ2-5	NA	19
CASSQVGNYNEQFF	TGCGCCAGCAGCCAAGTGGGCAACTACAATGAGCAGTTCTTC	NA	TRBV4-1	TRBJ2-1	NA	14
CASSKQGTNQPQHF	TGTGCCAGCAGCAAACAGGGAACTAATCAGCCCCAGCATTTT	NA	TRBV7-2	TRBJ1-5	NA	14
CASSPSGSFNEQFF	TGTGCCAGCAGCCCGTCCGGATCCTTCAATGAGCAGTTCTTC	NA	TRBV28	TRBJ2-1	NA	14
CASSLRVEGQGAYQPQHF	TGTGCCAGCAGCTTAAGAGTTGAGGGACAGGGGGCTTATCAGCCCCAGCATTTT	TRBD1	TRBV7-6	TRBJ1-5	few	18
CASSTGTGSTEAFF	TGCGCCAGCAGCACTGGGACAGGGTCCACTGAAGCTTTCTTT	TRBD1	TRBV5-1	TRBJ1-1	NA	14
CASSQSNIGLSSGNTIYF	TGTGCCAGCAGCCAGTCGAATATCGGACTGAGCTCTGGAAACACCATATATTTT	NA	TRBV3-1/TRBV3-2	TRBJ1-3	NA	18
CASSQDLQGAQYF	TGCGCCAGCAGCCAAGATCTCCAGGGCGCGCAGTATTTT	NA	TRBV4-1	TRBJ2-3	NA	13
CASSFLAGTLYNEQFF	TGCGCCAGCAGTTTTCTAGCGGGGACCCTGTACAATGAGCAGTTCTTC	TRBD2	TRBV5-1	TRBJ2-1	NA	16
CASSVGSAASGNTIYF	TGTGCCAGCAGCGTAGGAAGCGCGGCCTCTGGAAACACCATATATTTT	NA	TRBV9	TRBJ1-3	once	16
CASSLDQGASGELFF	TGTGCCAGCAGCTTAGATCAGGGGGCTTCCGGGGAGCTGTTTTTT	TRBD1	TRBV11-2	TRBJ2-2	NA	15
CASSLHSGKTEAFF	TGTGCCAGCAGCTTACACTCAGGGAAGACTGAAGCTTTCTTT	NA	TRBV7-3	TRBJ1-1	NA	14
CASSPTLAGGTGELFF	TGTGCCAGCAGCCCAACGCTAGCGGGGGGGACCGGGGAGCTGTTTTTT	TRBD2	TRBV9	TRBJ2-2	once	16
CASSFSRYRRGPEPNTGELFF	TGTGCCAGCAGTTTCTCCCGATACCGCAGGGGGCCGGAACCCAACACCGGGGAGCTGTTTTTT	TRBD1	TRBV6-2/TRBV6-3	TRBJ2-2	NA	21
CASSTWAEAFF	TGTGCCAGCAGCACCTGGGCCGAAGCTTTCTTT	NA	TRBV21-1	TRBJ1-1	NA	11
CASSLAGFGETQYF	TGTGCCAGCAGCTTAGCGGGGTTCGGGGAGACCCAGTACTTC	NA	TRBV7-2	TRBJ2-5	NA	14
CASSQDPYSTEAFF	TGCGCCAGCAGCCAAGATCCATACAGCACTGAAGCTTTCTTT	NA	TRBV4-3	TRBJ1-1	few	14
CASSLNTGELFF	TGCGCCAGCAGCTTGAACACCGGGGAGCTGTTTTTT	NA	TRBV5-1	TRBJ2-2	few	12
CASSMGRNTDTQYF	TGTGCCAGCAGCATGGGGCGGAACACAGATACGCAGTATTTT	NA	TRBV7-3	TRBJ2-3	NA	14
CASSYFGSSHYGYTF	TGTGCCAGCAGTTACTTCGGGTCTTCGCACTATGGCTACACCTTC	NA	TRBV6-5	TRBJ1-2	NA	15
CAIGASGNQPQHF	TGTGCCATCGGGGCGAGCGGCAATCAGCCCCAGCATTTT	NA	TRBV10-3	TRBJ1-5	NA	13
CASRARGSSYNSPLHF	TGTGCCAGCAGGGCTAGGGGAAGCTCCTATAATTCACCCCTCCACTTT	NA	TRBV28	TRBJ1-6	NA	16
CASSQSSGTGNYGYTF	TGCGCCAGCAGCCAGAGTTCCGGGACAGGGAACTATGGCTACACCTTC	TRBD1	TRBV4-1	TRBJ1-2	NA	16
CASSIIADTEAFF	TGTGCCAGTAGTATCATTGCCGACACTGAAGCTTTCTTT	NA	TRBV19	TRBJ1-1	NA	13
CASSPINRGGDGNQPQHF	TGTGCCAGCAGTCCAATCAATAGAGGGGGGGATGGAAATCAGCCCCAGCATTTT	NA	TRBV27	TRBJ1-5	NA	18
CASSETGNGYTF	TGTGCCAGCAGTGAGACAGGGAATGGCTACACCTTC	TRBD1	TRBV28	TRBJ1-2	NA	12
CAISGNGELFF	TGTGCCATCAGTGGCAACGGAGAACTGTTTTTT	NA	TRBV10-3	TRBJ1-4	NA	11
CASRRGRGNQPQHF	TGTGCCAGCAGGAGGGGAAGAGGGAATCAGCCCCAGCATTTT	NA	TRBV6-5	TRBJ1-5	NA	14
CASSMGGTDTQYF	TGCGCCAGCAGCATGGGAGGCACAGATACGCAGTATTTT	NA	TRBV5-1	TRBJ2-3	NA	13
CASSLSASGKQPDTQYF	TGTGCCAGCAGCTTATCAGCCAGCGGGAAACAGCCAGATACGCAGTATTTT	TRBD2	TRBV5-8	TRBJ2-3	NA	17
CASNPGQGSFQETQYF	TGCGCCAGCAACCCCGGACAGGGGTCCTTCCAAGAGACCCAGTACTTC	TRBD1	TRBV5-1	TRBJ2-5	NA	16
CASSPSTNRGTEAFF	TGTGCCAGCTCACCAAGTACCAACAGGGGCACTGAAGCTTTCTTT	TRBD1	TRBV18	TRBJ1-1	NA	15
CASSRAGNTEAFF	TGTGCCAGCAGTAGGGCGGGGAACACTGAAGCTTTCTTT	NA	TRBV2	TRBJ1-1	NA	13
CASSRQNEKLFF	TGTGCCAGCAGCCGGCAAAATGAAAAACTGTTTTTT	NA	TRBV14	TRBJ1-4	few	12
CASSYEERNNSPLHF	TGTGCCAGCAGTTACGAGGAAAGAAATAATTCACCCCTCCACTTT	NA	TRBV6-5	TRBJ1-6	NA	15
CATSDQGKPNQPQHF	TGTGCCACCAGTGATCAAGGAAAACCCAATCAGCCCCAGCATTTT	NA	TRBV24-1	TRBJ1-5	NA	15
CASQIGILAKNIQYF	TGCGCCAGCCAAATAGGGATATTGGCCAAAAACATTCAGTACTTC	NA	TRBV10-1	TRBJ2-4	NA	15
CASRKDREFRGYTF	TGTGCCAGCAGAAAGGACAGGGAATTTCGAGGCTACACCTTC	TRBD1	TRBV6-5	TRBJ1-2	NA	14
CASSQRGLAGGQYNEQFF	TGTGCCAGCAGCCAACGAGGACTAGCGGGGGGGCAATACAATGAGCAGTTCTTC	TRBD2	TRBV3-1/TRBV3-2	TRBJ2-1	few	18
CASTLWIMNTEAFF	TGTGCCAGCACCTTGTGGATTATGAACACTGAAGCTTTCTTT	NA	TRBV5-5	TRBJ1-1	once	14
CARDERNYGYTF	TGTGCCCGGGACGAGAGGAACTATGGCTACACCTTC	NA	TRBV30	TRBJ1-2	NA	12
CATNEGTGANQPQHF	TGTGCCACAAATGAGGGGACAGGGGCTAATCAGCCCCAGCATTTT	TRBD1	TRBV4-2	TRBJ1-5	NA	15
CATSDPGTGVDTGELFF	TGTGCCACCAGTGATCCAGGGACAGGGGTCGACACCGGGGAGCTGTTTTTT	TRBD1	TRBV24-1	TRBJ2-2	NA	17
CASSLGATGDGELFF	TGTGCCAGCAGTTTGGGTGCTACAGGGGACGGGGAGCTGTTTTTT	TRBD1	TRBV28	TRBJ2-2	NA	15
CASSFGGVIDEQFF	TGTGCCAGCAGCTTTGGGGGGGTTATAGATGAGCAGTTCTTC	TRBD2	TRBV7-2	TRBJ2-1	NA	14
CASSLRGSNQPQHF	TGTGCCAGCAGTTTACGGGGTAGCAATCAGCCCCAGCATTTT	NA	TRBV27	TRBJ1-5	NA	14